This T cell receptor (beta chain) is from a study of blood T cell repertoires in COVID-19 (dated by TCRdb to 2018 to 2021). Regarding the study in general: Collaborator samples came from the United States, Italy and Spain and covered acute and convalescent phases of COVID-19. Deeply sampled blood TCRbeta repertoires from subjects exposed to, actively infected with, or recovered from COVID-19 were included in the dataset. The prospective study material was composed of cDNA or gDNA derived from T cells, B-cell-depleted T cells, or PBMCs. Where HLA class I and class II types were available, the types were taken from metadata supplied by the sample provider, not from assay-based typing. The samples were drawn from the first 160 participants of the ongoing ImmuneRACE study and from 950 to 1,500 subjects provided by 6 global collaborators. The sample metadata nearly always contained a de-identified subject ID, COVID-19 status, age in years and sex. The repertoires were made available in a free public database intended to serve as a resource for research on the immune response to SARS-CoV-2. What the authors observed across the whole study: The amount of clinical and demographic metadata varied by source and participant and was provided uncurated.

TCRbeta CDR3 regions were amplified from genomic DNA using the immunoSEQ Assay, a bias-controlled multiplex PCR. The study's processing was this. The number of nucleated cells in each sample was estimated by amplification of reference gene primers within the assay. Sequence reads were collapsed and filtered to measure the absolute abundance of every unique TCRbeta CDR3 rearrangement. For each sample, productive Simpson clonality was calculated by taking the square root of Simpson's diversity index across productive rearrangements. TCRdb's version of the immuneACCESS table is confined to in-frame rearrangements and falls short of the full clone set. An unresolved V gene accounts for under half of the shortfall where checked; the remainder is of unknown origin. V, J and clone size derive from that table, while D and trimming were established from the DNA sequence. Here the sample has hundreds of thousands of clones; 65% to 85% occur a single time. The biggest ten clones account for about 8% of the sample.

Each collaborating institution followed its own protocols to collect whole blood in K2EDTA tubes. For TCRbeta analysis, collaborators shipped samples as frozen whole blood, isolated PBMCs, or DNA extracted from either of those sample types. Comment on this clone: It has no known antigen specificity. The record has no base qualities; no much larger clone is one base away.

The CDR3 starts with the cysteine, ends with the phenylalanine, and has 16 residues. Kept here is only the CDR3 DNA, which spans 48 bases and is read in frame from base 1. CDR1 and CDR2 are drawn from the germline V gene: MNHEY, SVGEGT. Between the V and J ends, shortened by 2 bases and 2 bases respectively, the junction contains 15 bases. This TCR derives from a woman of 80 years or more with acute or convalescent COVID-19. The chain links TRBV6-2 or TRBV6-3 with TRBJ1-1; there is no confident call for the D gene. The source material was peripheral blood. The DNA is TGTGCCAGCAGTTACCCCGTCCTAGGTGGTAACACTGAAGCTTTCTTT. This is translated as CASSYPVLGGNTEAFF.